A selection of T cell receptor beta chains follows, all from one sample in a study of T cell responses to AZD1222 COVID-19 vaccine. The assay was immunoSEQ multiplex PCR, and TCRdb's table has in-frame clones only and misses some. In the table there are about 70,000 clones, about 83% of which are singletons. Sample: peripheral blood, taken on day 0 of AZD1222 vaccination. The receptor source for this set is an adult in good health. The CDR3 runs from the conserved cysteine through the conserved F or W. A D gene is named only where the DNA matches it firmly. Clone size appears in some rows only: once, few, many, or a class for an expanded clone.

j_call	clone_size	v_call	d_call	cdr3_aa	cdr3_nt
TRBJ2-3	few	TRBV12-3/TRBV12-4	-	CASSHTDTQYF	TGTGCCAGCAGTCACACAGATACGCAGTATTTT
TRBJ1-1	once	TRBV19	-	CASSRTMNTEAFF	TGTGCCAGTAGTAGGACTATGAACACTGAAGCTTTCTTT
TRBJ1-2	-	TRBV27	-	CASSSMQVGYGYTF	TGTGCCAGCAGTTCCATGCAGGTGGGCTATGGCTACACCTTC
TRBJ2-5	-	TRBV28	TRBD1	CASRRQGEETQYF	TGTGCCAGCAGGCGACAGGGGGAAGAGACCCAGTACTTC
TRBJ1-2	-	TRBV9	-	CASSGEGRGNYGYTF	TGTGCCAGCAGCGGGGAGGGAAGGGGTAACTATGGCTACACCTTC
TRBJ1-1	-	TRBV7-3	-	CASSPSPGVTEAFF	TGTGCCAGCAGCCCCTCCCCTGGGGTCACTGAAGCTTTCTTT
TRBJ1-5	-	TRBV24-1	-	CATSDLGQPQHF	TGTGCCACCAGTGATTTGGGCCAGCCCCAGCATTTT
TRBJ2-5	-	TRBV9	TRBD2	CASSVGAGGLFETQYF	TGTGCCAGCAGCGTAGGGGCGGGGGGCCTTTTTGAGACCCAGTACTTC
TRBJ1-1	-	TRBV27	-	CASSVTVRADTEAFF	TGTGCCAGCAGTGTAACAGTAAGGGCCGATACTGAAGCTTTCTTT
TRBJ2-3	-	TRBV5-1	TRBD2	CASSLMGLAITDTQYF	TGCGCCAGCAGCTTGATGGGACTAGCGATAACAGATACGCAGTATTTT
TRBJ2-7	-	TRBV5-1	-	CASSDNYEQYF	TGCGCCAGCAGCGACAACTACGAGCAGTACTTC
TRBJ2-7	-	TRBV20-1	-	CSFQGAGEQYF	TGCAGTTTCCAGGGAGCGGGCGAGCAGTACTTC
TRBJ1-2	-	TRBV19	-	CASSTIDRLNYGYTF	TGTGCCAGTAGTACGATAGACAGACTAAACTATGGCTACACCTTC
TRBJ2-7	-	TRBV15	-	CATSRAPSGVVYEQYF	TGTGCCACCAGCAGGGCCCCCTCCGGCGTCGTCTACGAGCAGTACTTC
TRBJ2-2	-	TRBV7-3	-	CASSLTRTNTGELFF	TGTGCCAGCAGCTTAACCAGGACGAACACCGGGGAGCTGTTTTTT
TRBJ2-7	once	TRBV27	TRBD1	CASSSEQGSYAEQYF	TGTGCCAGCAGTTCGGAACAGGGGAGTTATGCCGAGCAGTACTTC
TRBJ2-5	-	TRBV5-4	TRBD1	CASSLPGQRQETQYF	TGTGCCAGCAGCTTGCCGGGACAGCGCCAAGAGACCCAGTACTTC
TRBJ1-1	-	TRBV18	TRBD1	CASSPGQVGLFF	TGTGCCAGCTCCCCTGGACAGGTGGGGTTGTTCTTT
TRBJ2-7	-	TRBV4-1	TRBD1	CASSRGTGDYEQYF	TGCGCCAGCAGCCGAGGGACAGGGGACTACGAGCAGTACTTC
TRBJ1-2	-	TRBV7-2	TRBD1	CASSLRTGSEGYTF	TGTGCCAGCAGCCTAAGGACAGGGAGTGAAGGCTACACCTTC
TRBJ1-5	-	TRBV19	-	CASSIRVDQPQHF	TGTGCCAGTAGTATAAGAGTAGATCAGCCCCAGCATTTT
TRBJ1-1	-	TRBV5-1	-	CASSRDDPLRTEAFF	TGCGCCAGCAGCAGGGACGATCCATTGCGGACTGAAGCTTTCTTT
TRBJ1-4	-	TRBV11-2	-	CASSLRGPTGEKLFF	TGTGCCAGCAGCTTAAGGGGACCGACGGGGGAAAAACTGTTTTTT
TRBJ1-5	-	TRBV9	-	CASSGGDSNQPQHF	TGTGCCAGCAGTGGGGGAGATAGCAATCAGCCCCAGCATTTT
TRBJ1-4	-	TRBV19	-	CASRYGQGGNEKLFF	TGTGCCAGTAGGTACGGTCAGGGTGGTAATGAAAAACTGTTTTTT
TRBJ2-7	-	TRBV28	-	CASSHPLGWRANYEQYF	TGTGCCAGCAGTCACCCCCTTGGTTGGAGGGCCAACTACGAGCAGTACTTC
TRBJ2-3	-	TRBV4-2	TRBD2	CASSQGTSGGSTDTQYF	TGTGCCAGCAGCCAAGGCACTAGCGGGGGTAGCACAGATACGCAGTATTTT
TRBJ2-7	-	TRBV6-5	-	CASSRTGAREQYF	TGTGCCAGCAGTCGGACTGGCGCTAGGGAGCAATACTTC
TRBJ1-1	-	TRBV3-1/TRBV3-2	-	CASSHFDTEAFF	TGTGCCAGCAGCCATTTCGACACTGAAGCTTTCTTT
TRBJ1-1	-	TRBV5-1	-	CASSPAGSFNTEAFF	TGCGCCAGCAGCCCAGCAGGCTCCTTCAACACTGAAGCTTTCTTT
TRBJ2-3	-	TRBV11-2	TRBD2	CASSLGGSPGTDTQYF	TGTGCCAGCAGCTTAGGCGGGAGCCCGGGCACAGATACGCAGTATTTT
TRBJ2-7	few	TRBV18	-	CASSPPSGTVSYEQYF	TGTGCCAGCTCACCCCCAAGCGGGACAGTCTCCTACGAGCAGTACTTC
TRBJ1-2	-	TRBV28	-	CASSFREGGYGYTF	TGTGCCAGCAGTTTCCGCGAGGGGGGCTATGGCTACACCTTC
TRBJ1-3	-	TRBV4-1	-	CASSQAATDSGNTIYF	TGCGCCAGCAGCCAAGCGGCGACAGATAGTGGAAACACCATATATTTT
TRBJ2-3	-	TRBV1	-	CTSSQGERGGPDTQYF	TGCACCAGCAGCCAAGGGGAGCGGGGGGGGCCAGATACGCAGTATTTT
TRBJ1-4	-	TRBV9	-	CASSLTGGNEKLFF	TGTGCCAGCAGCCTGACAGGAGGTAATGAAAAACTGTTTTTT
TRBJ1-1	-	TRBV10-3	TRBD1	CAISAGTGLERTEAFF	TGTGCCATCAGTGCCGGGACAGGGCTAGAACGAACTGAAGCTTTCTTT
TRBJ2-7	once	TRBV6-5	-	CASGHTYEQYF	TGTGCCAGCGGACATACCTACGAGCAGTACTTC
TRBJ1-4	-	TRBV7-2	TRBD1	CASSLAGQVNEKLFF	TGTGCCAGCAGCTTAGCGGGACAGGTTAATGAAAAACTGTTTTTT
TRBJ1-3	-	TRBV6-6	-	CASSRRYPGNTIYF	TGTGCCAGCAGCCGGCGGTACCCGGGAAACACCATATATTTT
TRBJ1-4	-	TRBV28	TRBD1	CASIHTGAMEEKLFF	TGTGCCAGCATCCATACAGGGGCTATGGAGGAAAAACTGTTTTTT
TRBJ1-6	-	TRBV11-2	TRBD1	CASSLGTGWGDYNSPLHF	TGTGCCAGCAGCTTAGGGACAGGGTGGGGGGACTATAATTCACCCCTCCACTTT
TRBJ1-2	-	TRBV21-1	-	CASSNRRDRGSNYGYTF	TGTGCCAGCAGCAACCGCCGGGACAGGGGATCTAACTATGGCTACACCTTC
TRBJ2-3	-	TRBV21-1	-	CASSKFRAPSETDTQYF	TGTGCCAGCAGCAAATTTCGCGCCCCTAGCGAGACAGATACGCAGTATTTT
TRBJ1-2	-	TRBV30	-	CAWILKGDNYGYTF	TGTGCCTGGATACTTAAGGGGGATAACTATGGCTACACCTTC
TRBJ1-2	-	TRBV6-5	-	CASSYSGNGDYGYTF	TGTGCCAGCAGTTACAGCGGCAATGGGGACTATGGCTACACCTTC
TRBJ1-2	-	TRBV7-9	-	CASSFTAGAHGYTF	TGTGCCAGCAGCTTCACTGCAGGGGCGCATGGCTACACCTTC
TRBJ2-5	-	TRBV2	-	CASSEEETQYF	TGTGCCAGCAGTGAAGAAGAGACCCAGTACTTC
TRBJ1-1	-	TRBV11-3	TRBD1	CASSLNQGATEAFF	TGTGCCAGCAGCTTAAACCAGGGGGCCACTGAAGCTTTCTTT
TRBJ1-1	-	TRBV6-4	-	CASGRGGVNTEAFF	TGTGCCAGCGGCAGGGGCGGAGTAAACACTGAAGCTTTCTTT
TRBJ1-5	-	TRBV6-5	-	CASTRIRAVGQPQHF	TGTGCCAGCACTAGAATAAGGGCCGTCGGGCAGCCCCAGCATTTT
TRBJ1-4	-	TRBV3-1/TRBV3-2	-	CASSQTRGSTNEKLFF	TGTGCCAGCAGCCAAACTAGGGGATCCACTAATGAAAAACTGTTTTTT
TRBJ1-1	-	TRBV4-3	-	CASSQGYRAGNTEAFF	TGCGCCAGCAGCCAGGGGTATAGGGCAGGGAACACTGAAGCTTTCTTT
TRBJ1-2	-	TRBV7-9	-	CASSLPMNYGYTF	TGTGCCAGCAGCTTACCCATGAACTATGGCTACACCTTC
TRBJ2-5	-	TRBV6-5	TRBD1	CASSPGTGRQETQYF	TGTGCCAGCAGTCCCGGGACAGGAAGACAAGAGACCCAGTACTTC
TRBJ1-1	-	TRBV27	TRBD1	CASSHRGGGNTEAFF	TGTGCCAGCAGTCACAGGGGGGGAGGGAACACTGAAGCTTTCTTT
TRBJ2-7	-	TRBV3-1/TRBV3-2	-	CASSRYVGQGYEQYF	TGTGCCAGCAGCCGTTACGTTGGGCAAGGCTACGAGCAGTACTTC
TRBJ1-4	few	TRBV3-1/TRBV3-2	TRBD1	CASSPRDRGRGGANEKLFF	TGTGCCAGCAGCCCTAGGGACAGGGGGCGCGGGGGTGCTAATGAAAAACTGTTTTTT
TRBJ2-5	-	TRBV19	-	CASSMGQGRETQYF	TGTGCCAGTAGTATGGGGCAGGGGAGGGAGACCCAGTACTTC
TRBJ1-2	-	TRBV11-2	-	CASSLLLGGGYTF	TGTGCCAGCAGCTTATTACTGGGAGGTGGCTACACCTTC